This entry lists 13 T cell receptor beta chains sequenced from one sample in a study of blood T cell repertoires in COVID-19. Using immunoSEQ multiplex PCR, the repertoire was profiled, and TCRdb retains in-frame clones only, with some absent. The table lists around 170,000 clones, under 90% of them singletons, with approximately 15% in the top ten. The sequencing sample was made of peripheral blood. The receptors originated from a man younger than 40 with active or convalescent COVID-19.

The V call is TRBV7-9, the J call TRBJ2-1; TRBD1 agrees at 10 bases. This CDR3 is 16 amino acids long. Germline V gene data show CDR1 as SEHNR and CDR2 as FQNEAQ (reference sequence). V trimming: 5 bases; J trimming: 7 bases; junction bases outside the gene matches: 11. The CDR3 DNA is TGTGCCAGCAGCCCAGTACCGGGACAGGGGAGGAATGAGCAGTTCTTC. It is translated as CASSPVPGQGRNEQFF.

The sample holds a few counts of this clone. This rearrangement joins TRBV27 to TRBJ1-2; TRBD1 matches at 8 bases. Germline V CDR1 and CDR2: MNHEY, SMNVEV (reference sequence). The CDR3 has 12 residues. J was trimmed by 13 bases and V by 5 bases; bases with no gene match: 9. The CDR3 bases are TGTGCCAGCAGTCCCCCGGGACAGGCTTCCACCTTC. The encoded protein is CASSPPGQASTF.

The rearrangement joins TRBV6-2 or TRBV6-3 to TRBJ2-1; D is perhaps TRBD1 (7 bases). Per germline, CDR1 MNHEY and CDR2 SVGEGT. The CDR3 covers 18 residues. Trimming left V 4 bases short and J 6 bases short, with 25 bases between. CDR3: CASSSPGGTMGVTNEQFF. The CDR3 region has the DNA TGTGCCAGCAGTTCCCCAGGGGGGACAATGGGGGTAACCAATGAGCAGTTCTTC.

This clone was picked up one time. The CDR3 nucleotides read TGTGCCAGCAGTTACCCCGGGACAGGCCTCTACGAGCAGTACTTC. As protein: CASSYPGTGLYEQYF. The chain combines TRBV6-5 with TRBJ2-7, with 8 positions matching TRBD1. V shed 2 bases and J 3 bases; nucleotides not matched to a gene: 6. Germline values: CDR1 MNHEY, CDR2 SVGAGI. CDR3 size: 15 residues.

The chain's CDR3 is CASSTETDQPQHF. In nucleotides, the CDR3 is TGCGCCAGCAGTACCGAGACAGATCAGCCCCAGCATTTT. This chain uses TRBV10-1 with TRBJ1-5; TRBD1 might be the D (5 bases). From germline, CDR1 is WNHNN and CDR2 SYGVQD (reference sequence). CDR3 length: 13 amino acids. The V end was cut by 5 bases, the J end by 5 bases, with 10 bases between.

This chain uses TRBV14 with TRBJ1-4, with no clear D. The CDR3 runs to 15 residues. The germline V gene encodes CDR1 SGHDN and CDR2 FVKESK. V lost 0 bases, J lost 7 bases, and 12 bases lay in between. The CDR3 DNA is TGTGCCAGCAGCCAAGATGCGCCCCGAGGTGAAAAACTGTTTTTT. This sequence encodes CASSQDAPRGEKLFF.

This clone has a single count. This rearrangement joins TRBV19 to TRBJ1-5; D not resolved. This CDR3 contains 15 residues. V was cut by 5 bases and J by 0 bases, with 11 bases left in between. Germline lookup yields CDR1 LNHDA and CDR2 SQIVND (reference sequence). DNA for the CDR3: TGTGCCAGTAGTGCAGGTCAACTTAGCAATCAGCCCCAGCATTTT. This codes for CASSAGQLSNQPQHF. The entire variable domain, with the rest obtained from reference TRBV19 and TRBJ1-5, is as follows: DGGITQSPKYLFRKEGQNVTLSCEQNLNHDAMYWYRQDPGQGLRLIYYSQIVNDFQKGDIAEGYSVSREKKESFPLTVTSAQKNPTAFYLCASSAGQLSNQPQHFGDGTRLSIL.

This clone showed up just once. The chain couples TRBV19 to TRBJ1-2; TRBD1 agrees at 9 bases. V lost 7 bases, J lost 4 bases, and 10 bases stayed unmatched. This CDR3 is built from 15 residues. From germline, CDR1 is LNHDA and CDR2 SQIVND (reference sequence). CDR3 sequence: CASTGTGGASYGYTF. DNA of the CDR3: TGTGCCAGTACTGGTACAGGGGGCGCAAGCTATGGCTACACCTTC.

The chain couples TRBV2 to TRBJ2-1; 7 positions agree with TRBD2. The CDR3 covers 15 residues. The trim removed 6 bases at V and 3 bases at J, leaving 8 bases unmatched. Germline CDR1 and CDR2: SNHLY and FYNNEI. CDR3 residues: CASRPPSGYYNEQFF. CDR3 nucleotide sequence: TGTGCCAGCAGGCCCCCTAGCGGATACTACAATGAGCAGTTCTTC.

The rearrangement uses TRBV24-1 and TRBJ1-2, with D uncertain. Germline assignment: CDR1 KGHDR and CDR2 SFDVKD. Trimming removed 2 bases from V and 3 bases from J, with 12 bases in between. CDR3 length: 15 amino acids. CDR3: CATSDSNFGDYGYTF. CDR3 DNA sequence: TGTGCCACCAGTGATTCTAACTTCGGGGACTATGGCTACACCTTC.

This clone was recorded once. V is TRBV9 and J is TRBJ2-2; no firm D call. V was cut by 0 bases and J by 3 bases, with 6 bases left in between. The CDR3 runs to 14 residues. The germline V gene has CDR1 SGDLS and CDR2 YYNGEE. The CDR3 protein is CASSVVTDTGELFF. CDR3 DNA sequence: TGTGCCAGCAGCGTAGTTACAGACACCGGGGAGCTGTTTTTT.

This clone has a single count. This rearrangement joins TRBV19 to TRBJ2-1; D is undetermined. Germline lookup yields CDR1 LNHDA and CDR2 SQIVND (reference sequence). Trimming cost V 4 bases and J 1 base, with 14 bases left between them. CDR3 length equals 16 residues. The chain's CDR3 is CASSNLGFRSYNEQFF. In DNA form, the CDR3 reads TGTGCCAGTAGTAATCTGGGCTTTAGGTCCTACAATGAGCAGTTCTTC. The whole variable domain, filled in from reference TRBV19 and TRBJ2-1, reads DGGITQSPKYLFRKEGQNVTLSCEQNLNHDAMYWYRQDPGQGLRLIYYSQIVNDFQKGDIAEGYSVSREKKESFPLTVTSAQKNPTAFYLCASSNLGFRSYNEQFFGPGTRLTVL.

The CDR3 bases are TGTGCCAGCAAAGTTGAGGGAGGAGGGCAGCCCCAGCATTTT. Translated, it gives CASKVEGGGQPQHF. The chain has TRBV28 and TRBJ1-5; no reliable D call. V dropped 7 bases and J dropped 7 bases, with 17 bases sitting between them. Germline-derived CDR1 and CDR2 are MDHEN and SYDVKM. The CDR3 has 14 amino acids.